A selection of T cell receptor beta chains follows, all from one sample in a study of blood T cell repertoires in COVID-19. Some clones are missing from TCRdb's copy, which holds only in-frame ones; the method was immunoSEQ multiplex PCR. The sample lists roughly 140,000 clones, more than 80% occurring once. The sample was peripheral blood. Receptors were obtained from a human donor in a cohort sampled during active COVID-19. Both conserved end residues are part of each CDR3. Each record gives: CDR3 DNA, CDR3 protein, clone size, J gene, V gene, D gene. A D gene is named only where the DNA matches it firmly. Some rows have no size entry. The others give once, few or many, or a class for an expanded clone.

DNA: TGCGCCAGCAGGAACTCTCACTCCACAGATACGCAGTATTTT; CDR3: CASRNSHSTDTQYF; size: NA; J: TRBJ2-3; V: TRBV5-1; D: NA
DNA: TGTGCCAGCAGCCCCCCCCCAGCGGGGGGACAAGAGACCCAGTACTTC; CDR3: CASSPPPAGGQETQYF; size: NA; J: TRBJ2-5; V: TRBV5-4; D: TRBD2
DNA: TGTGCCACCAGTGACAGGGACACGGCCTCCGGCTACACCTTC; CDR3: CATSDRDTASGYTF; size: NA; J: TRBJ1-2; V: TRBV24-1; D: NA
DNA: TGTGCCAGCAGACAACAACAGGAGCCTCGAGAGACCCAGTACTTC; CDR3: CASRQQQEPRETQYF; size: NA; J: TRBJ2-5; V: TRBV6-5; D: NA
DNA: TGCGCCCCTATGGGGACAGGGGCCCTCTATGGCTACACCTTC; CDR3: CAPMGTGALYGYTF; size: NA; J: TRBJ1-2; V: TRBV10-1; D: TRBD1
DNA: TGTGCCAGCAGCTTAAGGGGGGACAGATCAGACTTC; CDR3: CASSLRGDRSDF; size: NA; J: TRBJ2-4; V: TRBV7-9; D: NA
DNA: TGTGCCAGCTCCCGACAGGGGGAGACGGGAAACACCATATATTTT; CDR3: CASSRQGETGNTIYF; size: NA; J: TRBJ1-3; V: TRBV6-5; D: TRBD1
DNA: TGTGCCAGCAGCTTCCAGGGGGGAGAGACCCAGTACTTC; CDR3: CASSFQGGETQYF; size: few; J: TRBJ2-5; V: TRBV7-3; D: NA
DNA: TGTGCCAGCAGCTGGGCAGGGGAAAACACCATATATTTT; CDR3: CASSWAGENTIYF; size: many; J: TRBJ1-3; V: TRBV7-2; D: NA
DNA: TGTGCCAGCTCATCCCGGGACAGGGGTGACGAGCAGTACTTC; CDR3: CASSSRDRGDEQYF; size: NA; J: TRBJ2-7; V: TRBV18; D: TRBD1
DNA: TGCAGTGCAAGTCTAGCGGGGGGCTCCTACAATGAGCAGTTCTTC; CDR3: CSASLAGGSYNEQFF; size: NA; J: TRBJ2-1; V: TRBV20-1; D: TRBD2
DNA: TGTGCCAGCAGCCAAGACCCGGGAGGGGAGCAGTTCTTC; CDR3: CASSQDPGGEQFF; size: NA; J: TRBJ2-1; V: TRBV4-2; D: TRBD2
DNA: TGCAGCGCTGACCCGGGGTCGGTAGATACGCAGTATTTT; CDR3: CSADPGSVDTQYF; size: NA; J: TRBJ2-3; V: TRBV29-1; D: NA
DNA: TGTGCCAGTAGGTCTTTACGGGGGGGAGTCCAAGAGACCCAGTACTTC; CDR3: CASRSLRGGVQETQYF; size: once; J: TRBJ2-5; V: TRBV19; D: TRBD2
DNA: TGTGCCTGGAGTGTCTCAGGGGTTGAAAAACTGTTTTTT; CDR3: CAWSVSGVEKLFF; size: NA; J: TRBJ1-4; V: TRBV30; D: NA
DNA: TGTGCCAGCAGTGGACAGGTCGGGGTAAGGGCCAAAAACATTCAGTACTTC; CDR3: CASSGQVGVRAKNIQYF; size: NA; J: TRBJ2-4; V: TRBV6-4; D: NA
DNA: TGTGCCAGTCATTGGGGCGGACAGGGGTACGAGCAGTACTTC; CDR3: CASHWGGQGYEQYF; size: once; J: TRBJ2-7; V: TRBV11-2; D: TRBD1
DNA: TGTGCCAGCAGTGAGGAACCGGGACAGAACTATGGCTACACCTTC; CDR3: CASSEEPGQNYGYTF; size: few; J: TRBJ1-2; V: TRBV6-1; D: TRBD1
DNA: TGTGCCAGCAGTCCCTCGACAGCTAACTATGGCTACACCTTC; CDR3: CASSPSTANYGYTF; size: once; J: TRBJ1-2; V: TRBV6-5; D: NA
DNA: TGTGCCAGCAGCGCCGATGCGGGGACTGAAGCTTTCTTT; CDR3: CASSADAGTEAFF; size: NA; J: TRBJ1-1; V: TRBV9; D: NA
DNA: TGCGCCAGCAGCTACGTGACGGGCACTGAAGCTTTCTTT; CDR3: CASSYVTGTEAFF; size: NA; J: TRBJ1-1; V: TRBV5-1; D: NA
DNA: TGTGCCAGCAGCTGGACGGACTACCCGGGGAATGAGCAGTTCTTC; CDR3: CASSWTDYPGNEQFF; size: NA; J: TRBJ2-1; V: TRBV11-2; D: NA
DNA: TGTGCCAGCAGCCAGGGGTCGACCACTGAAGCTTTCTTT; CDR3: CASSQGSTTEAFF; size: NA; J: TRBJ1-1; V: TRBV7-9; D: NA
DNA: TGTGCCAGCAGAAGAGCGACTGGGGCCAACGTCCTGACTTTC; CDR3: CASRRATGANVLTF; size: NA; J: TRBJ2-6; V: TRBV7-2; D: NA
DNA: TGTGCCAGCAGTCTTCCAGGCCGCCACTACGAGCAGTACTTC; CDR3: CASSLPGRHYEQYF; size: NA; J: TRBJ2-7; V: TRBV27; D: NA
DNA: TGTGCCAGCAGCCGACTAGAGCAGTACTTC; CDR3: CASSRLEQYF; size: NA; J: TRBJ2-7; V: TRBV21-1; D: NA